A selection of T cell receptor beta chains follows, all from one sample in a study of blood T cells in healthy people across ages. A single record per CDR3 protein comes from TCRdb applying MiXCR to the 5' RACE reads. The sample includes about 1,400,000 distinct CDR3 sequences, 42% of them seen just once. Sequenced sample: blood. All receptors derive from a woman younger than 35 in good health. Each CDR3 is given without its conserved first and last residue. Some rows have no size entry. The others give once, few or many, or a class for an expanded clone.

TRBV20-1	few	TRBJ2-1	SAPGPLAGTSNEQF
TRBV5-1	NA	TRBJ2-2	ASSLGGNAGELF
TRBV10-3	NA	NA	AISEGLAIYNEQY
TRBV20-1	NA	NA	SATPDPTYEQY
TRBV7-9	NA	TRBJ1-5	ASSLGTGAASFNQPQH
TRBV20-1	NA	TRBJ2-7	SARNSETRY
TRBV6-5	NA	TRBJ2-1	ASSYSPSVDEQF
TRBV27	NA	TRBJ2-3	ASSGGTSRYTDTQY
TRBV4-1	few	TRBJ2-7	ASSQVKDRGDEQY
TRBV2	NA	TRBJ2-5	ASTLREYPYNEQY
TRBV30	NA	TRBJ1-1	AWKTQGRMGTEAF
TRBV5-1	NA	TRBJ2-1	ASAAPSSYNEQF
TRBV10-3	NA	TRBJ1-2	AISGTTRQGDYGYT
TRBV12-3/TRBV12-4	NA	TRBJ1-5	ASSSQTTGYSNQPQH
TRBV12-3/TRBV12-4	NA	TRBJ1-2	ASSVMAVLGYT
TRBV12-3/TRBV12-4	NA	TRBJ2-5	ASSSWTGSDQETQY
TRBV11-2	NA	NA	ASSLGWDQPYEQY
TRBV10-3	NA	TRBJ2-7	AIMGSGHEQY
TRBV6-1	NA	TRBJ1-2	ASNLRSIGTVDGYT
TRBV25-1	few	TRBJ2-1	ASSTPGRGEQF
TRBV29-1	NA	TRBJ1-1	SVTNGGSSKLGEAF
TRBV12-3/TRBV12-4	few	TRBJ2-3	ASNGDSGRDTQY
TRBV20-1	NA	TRBJ1-2	SARPLPGYT
TRBV6-9	NA	TRBJ2-3	ASSYWMGRTDTQY